Described below is a single T cell receptor beta chain sequence and its context. The target of this receptor is not known. The sample holds no much larger clone one base away, and base qualities are not on file. Healthy HIV-negative adults with no recently reported acute infections or vaccinations were included as donors. Only Caucasian adults living in Nashville, Tennessee, USA were represented among the donors. For unsorted samples, around 90 million PBMCs were counted, and genomic DNA was extracted using the QIAamp DNA Blood Mini kit. After blood collection by leukapheresis, PBMCs were isolated using Ficoll-Histopaque density gradient centrifugation and then cryopreserved in the vapor phase of liquid nitrogen. Using the deep immunoSEQ assay, TCR CDR3 regions were amplified from genomic DNA by multiplex PCR. For each cell subset, the extracted genomic DNA was distributed evenly across all wells of several immunoSEQ 96-well plates, and each plate served as one replicate. For unsorted PBMC, roughly 0.3 ug genomic DNA, equal to roughly 32,000 T cell genomes, was loaded into each replicate PCR. Genomic DNA from unsorted PBMC was sequenced over ten immunoSEQ deep assay plates. Purified libraries were quantified with a Qubit 3.0 fluorometer, sized on a Bioanalyzer 2100, and re-quantified with the KAPA Library Quantification kit. A separate single-read 150-cycle Illumina NextSeq 550 flow cell was used to sequence each immunoSEQ 96-well plate. The study's own analysis went as follows. Because only junctional sequences without quality scores were contained in the immunoSEQ output, filtering matching that applied to full-length reads could not be performed. Sequences were annotated with PyIR, a Python wrapper for IgBLAST v1.9, and V/J genes and CDR3 were assigned using IMGT germline references. Reads with weak V/J assignments (E-value above 1e-6), missing CDR3, stop codons, out-of-frame junctions, or ambiguous translated residues were removed. A V3J clonotype was defined by an identical inferred V gene, J gene, and CDR3 amino acid sequence. To compute the percentage overlap between repertoires, the number of shared unique clonotypes was divided by the size of the smaller repertoire. Richness of each repertoire was evaluated using RTK rarefaction, the Chao1 estimator, and Recon v2.1 estimates of unobserved clonotypes. TCRdb took over this immuneACCESS table, retaining in-frame rearrangements with V and J assigned. Such tables are incomplete; in checked studies, under half of the missing clones stem from an unresolved V gene, and the remainder is unexplained. That table is the source of V, J and clone size, and D and trimming were worked out from the DNA. The table for this sample lists about 530,000 clones; around 79% of them were counted only once. Clones ranked in the top ten supply about 12% of the sample.

This record belongs to a study of shared clonotypes between healthy human individuals (dated by TCRdb to about 2020). Regarding the complete study: Three men and two women, aged 18 to 49 years, made up the cohort. The study deeply sequenced blood TCR repertoires of about five healthy adults to estimate repertoire size and the extent of clonotype sharing between individuals. Libraries were prepared and TCR repertoires were sequenced by different laboratories using diverse techniques, in order to increase sequencing depth and limit assay-specific biases. Each donor's leukapheresis produced roughly between roughly 0.94 and 9.5 billion PBMCs.

Counted from cysteine to phenylalanine, this CDR3 has 14 amino acids. CDR3 DNA only is kept here, 42 bases in frame from base 1. The V end loses 4 bases and the J end loses 6 bases, and a stretch of 15 bases separates them. As encoded in the germline V gene, CDR1 is ENHRY while CDR2 is SYGVKD. On the study overall, not on this receptor specifically: Pairwise subsampling indicated that sequencing depth was expected to affect the degree of clonotype sharing among donors. The genetic and exposure-history diversity represented was limited by the small number of donors. Sampling was restricted to blood, and TCR repertoires in tissues likely differ from the TCR repertoires found in blood.

The chain uses TRBV10-3 and TRBJ1-1, with the identity of the D gene unclear. This clonotype was sampled from a woman between 40 and 50 years old in good health. Some clones in this sample may be carry-over from other donors' samples. Sequencing input: PBMCs. The CDR3 region has the sequence CAISGQLRESEAFF. The sequenced DNA is TGTGCCATCAGTGGACAACTACGGGAGTCTGAAGCTTTCTTT.